Listed below are T cell receptor beta chains from one sample, sequenced in a study of blood T cell repertoires in COVID-19. Libraries were prepared by immunoSEQ multiplex PCR; TCRdb keeps only in-frame clonotypes and omits some of them. The sample carries more than 250,000 clones, around 84% recorded once. The specimen sequenced was PBMCs or T cells enriched from blood (not recorded which). These TCRs come from a man between 35 and 55 years old who had been exposed to COVID-19. The CDR3 runs from the conserved cysteine through the conserved F or W. Fields, in order: D gene, clone size, V gene, J gene, CDR3 protein, CDR3 DNA. A D gene is named only where the DNA matches it firmly. Not all rows give a size; the values are once, few, many and, for expanded clones, a class.

>TRBD2|few|TRBV11-2|TRBJ2-1
CASSPYTSGSNEQFF
TGTGCCAGCAGCCCATACACTAGCGGGAGCAATGAGCAGTTCTTC
>TRBD1|.|TRBV10-1|TRBJ1-1
CASRPGQGGTAFF
TGCGCCAGCAGACCGGGACAGGGGGGTACGGCTTTCTTT
>TRBD1|.|TRBV30|TRBJ2-5
CAWSAGQGGRETQYF
TGTGCCTGGAGTGCGGGACAGGGAGGACGAGAGACCCAGTACTTC
>TRBD2|.|TRBV11-3|TRBJ2-1
CASSLSLGLAGVRQFF
TGTGCCAGCAGCTTATCGCTCGGACTAGCGGGAGTCAGGCAGTTCTTC
>TRBD1|.|TRBV5-4|TRBJ1-2
CASRSGGANYGYTF
TGTGCCAGCCGTTCAGGGGGAGCTAACTATGGCTACACCTTC
>.|.|TRBV7-3|TRBJ2-1
CASIFPTHSVGVQGRSNEQFF
TGTGCCAGCATATTCCCCACCCACTCCGTGGGTGTTCAGGGGCGGAGCAATGAGCAGTTCTTC
>.|.|TRBV25-1|TRBJ1-1
CASSPLDRDNTEAFF
TGTGCCAGCAGTCCCCTCGACAGAGATAACACTGAAGCTTTCTTT
>TRBD2|.|TRBV10-3|TRBJ2-7
CAISPSGREGGEQYF
TGTGCCATCAGTCCTAGCGGGAGAGAGGGGGGCGAGCAGTACTTC
>.|.|TRBV12-3/TRBV12-4|TRBJ1-5
CASSFFERAQHF
TGTGCCAGCAGTTTTTTTGAGCGGGCCCAGCATTTT
>TRBD1|.|TRBV2|TRBJ2-7
CASGFLTGVVDEQYF
TGTGCCAGCGGTTTTCTCACAGGGGTGGTAGACGAGCAGTACTTC
>TRBD1|.|TRBV5-1|TRBJ2-7
CASSPATGEHEQYF
TGCGCCAGCAGCCCGGCGACAGGGGAGCACGAGCAGTACTTC
>TRBD2|.|TRBV5-4|TRBJ2-3
CASRSGLAGGKDTQYF
TGTGCCAGCAGATCCGGACTAGCGGGAGGCAAGGATACGCAGTATTTT
>TRBD2|.|TRBV6-5|TRBJ2-5
CASSYAAGGRGTQYF
TGTGCCAGCAGTTATGCTGCGGGAGGAAGGGGGACCCAGTACTTC
>TRBD1|many|TRBV5-4|TRBJ1-1
CASSPARTGGAWTEAFF
TGTGCCAGCAGCCCTGCGAGGACAGGGGGCGCGTGGACTGAAGCTTTCTTT
>.|.|TRBV27|TRBJ2-7
CASSLLQSSYEQYF
TGTGCCAGCAGCCTCCTACAGAGCTCCTACGAGCAGTACTTC